These 22 T cell receptor beta chains were all obtained from the same sample, sequenced in a study of cytomegalovirus exposure and HLA in healthy donors. It was with 60 Vbeta and 13 Jbeta primers that the PCR ran. Assay used: immunoSEQ multiplex PCR; TCRdb lists only in-frame clones, some missing. There are some 140,000 clones in the sample; 8.9% occur only once, and roughly 6.4% lies in the top ten. Sequencing input: PBMCs. The receptors derive from a woman between 40 and 55 years old in good health and CMV-seropositive.

This rearrangement joins TRBV19 to TRBJ1-1; possibly TRBD1 for D (6 bases). With 3 bases removed from V and 1 base from J, the gap between germline ends came to 12 bases. The CDR3 spans 15 residues. Germline CDR1 is LNHDA and CDR2 is SQIVND (reference sequence). The CDR3 bases are TGTGCCAGTAGTATCCGACAGGTGGGGAACACTGAAGCTTTCTTT. Its protein product is CASSIRQVGNTEAFF.

This clone was counted between two and nine times. V is TRBV7-2 and J is TRBJ2-4; 7 bases map to TRBD1. Germline CDR1 SGHTA, CDR2 FQGNSA. The CDR3 has 15 amino acids. The J segment lost 6 bases and the V segment lost 4 bases, leaving 9 bases of the junction unmatched. The CDR3 loop is CASSSRQQGVNIQYF. The CDR3 DNA reads TGTGCCAGCAGCTCGAGACAGCAGGGGGTAAACATTCAGTACTTC.

The V gene is TRBV12-5, the J gene TRBJ2-3, with a possible D match to TRBD2 (5 bases). The CDR3 totals 14 residues. Per the germline V gene, CDR1 is LGHNT and CDR2 is FRNRAP. Trimming removed 5 bases from V and 5 bases from J, with 14 bases in between. CDR3 in DNA: TGTGCTAGTGGTCGTACTAGGGCTGGAGATACGCAGTATTTT. Translated: CASGRTRAGDTQYF.

This clone was counted a few times. This sequence joins TRBV7-2 and TRBJ1-2; tentatively, D is TRBD1 (6 bases). Germline assignment: CDR1 SGHTA and CDR2 FQGNSA. Deletions cut 2 bases from V and 8 bases from J, with 12 bases between. The CDR3 loop spans 13 amino acids. CDR3 bases: TGTGCCAGCAGCTTACAACAGGGTCTCGGCTACACCTTC. The encoded protein is CASSLQQGLGYTF.

This clone showed up just a few times. This chain links TRBV7-8 with TRBJ2-3, with TRBD2 matching over 15 bases. CDR1 SGHVS and CDR2 FQNEAQ come from the germline V gene. The CDR3 loop spans 19 amino acids. V trimming: 5 bases; J trimming: 0 bases; junction bases outside the gene matches: 9. The CDR3: CASSKRGLAGGPSTDTQYF. The CDR3 DNA follows: TGTGCCAGCAGCAAGAGGGGACTAGCGGGGGGCCCGAGCACAGATACGCAGTATTTT.

The CDR3 loop is CASSFQGGTNGYTF. CDR3 nucleotides: TGCGCCAGCAGCTTCCAGGGGGGCACAAATGGCTACACCTTC. The V and J genes are TRBV5-1 and TRBJ1-2; 7 positions match TRBD1. V trimming: 2 bases; J trimming: 6 bases; junction bases outside the gene matches: 7. Germline V gene sequence: CDR1 SGHRS, CDR2 YFSETQ. This CDR3 is built from 14 residues.

Only a few counts were recorded for this clone. The V gene is TRBV2, the J gene TRBJ2-7, with D perhaps matching TRBD1 (6 bases). V was shortened by 6 bases and J by 0 bases, with 12 bases between the two germline ends. Germline V gene sequence: CDR1 SNHLY, CDR2 FYNNEI. There are 14 residues in the CDR3. The CDR3 here is CASSYRDSSYEQYF. As DNA, the CDR3 is TGTGCCAGCAGCTACAGGGATAGCTCCTACGAGCAGTACTTC.

V usage is TRBV2 and J usage is TRBJ2-5; 10 bases fit TRBD2. V lost 4 bases and J lost 1; bases outside the gene matches: 3. Germline lookup yields CDR1 SNHLY and CDR2 FYNNEI. The length of the CDR3 is 15 residues. CDR3 nucleotides: TGTGCCAGCAGTGTACTAGCGGGGCTCCAAGAGACCCAGTACTTC. Translated: CASSVLAGLQETQYF.

This clone has a handful of counts. The gene calls are TRBV25-1 and TRBJ1-6; D remains ambiguous. V was trimmed by 0 bases and J by 6 bases, leaving 6 bases between them. The CDR3 spans 14 residues. CDR1 MGHDK and CDR2 SYGVNS come from the germline V gene. CDR3 DNA sequence: TGTGCCAGCAGTGAATATCCGTCTAATTCACCCCTCCACTTT. This translates into CASSEYPSNSPLHF. The full variable domain, rest sourced from reference TRBV25-1 and TRBJ1-6, is EADIYQTPRYLVIGTGKKITLECSQTMGHDKMYWYQQDPGMELHLIHYSYGVNSTEKGDLSSESTVSRIRTEHFPLTLESARPSHTSQYLCASSEYPSNSPLHFGNGTRLTVT.

This clone has only a few counts. The chain employs TRBV5-6 and TRBJ1-4, with D possibly TRBD1 on 5 matching bases. Per the germline V gene, CDR1 is SGHDT and CDR2 is YYEEEE. There are 14 residues in the CDR3. Trimming cost V 3 bases and J 1 base, with 7 bases left between them. CDR3 loop: CASSSGLTNEKLFF. CDR3 DNA sequence: TGTGCCAGCAGCTCAGGGTTAACTAATGAAAAACTGTTTTTT.

This clone showed up just a few times. This chain links TRBV7-8 with TRBJ1-1; 8 bases agree with TRBD1. CDR3 length equals 20 residues. CDR1 SGHVS and CDR2 FQNEAQ come from the germline V gene. V lost 3 bases and J lost 0; bases outside the gene matches: 18. The DNA for the CDR3 is TGTGCCAGCAGCTTGAAGCGACAGGGGTTGGGGGTTGAAATGAACACTGAAGCTTTCTTT. It translates to CASSLKRQGLGVEMNTEAFF. Full variable domain (rest looked up from reference TRBV7-8 and TRBJ1-1): GAGVSQSPRYKVAKRGQDVALRCDPISGHVSLFWYQQALGQGPEFLTYFQNEAQLDKSGLPSDRFFAERPEGSVSTLKIQRTQQEDSAVYLCASSLKRQGLGVEMNTEAFFGQGTRLTVV.

This clone was counted between two and nine times. V and J are TRBV29-1 and TRBJ2-5; D uncertain. Trimming stripped 3 bases from V and 2 bases from J, with 13 bases between. Per the germline V gene, CDR1 is SQVTM and CDR2 is ANQGSEA. The CDR3 consists of 14 residues. The CDR3 DNA sequence: TGCAGCGTTGACCAACTGGGCTTACAAGAGACCCAGTACTTC. It yields the protein CSVDQLGLQETQYF.

This chain links TRBV10-3 with TRBJ1-1; possibly TRBD1 for D (5 bases). V shed 4 bases and J shed 1 base, with 7 bases lying between them. CDR3 size: 13 residues. The germline CDR1 and CDR2 sequences are ENHRY and SYGVKD. The CDR3 nucleotides are TGTGCCATCAGTGTAGACAGGAACACTGAAGCTTTCTTT. Protein sequence: CAISVDRNTEAFF.

The rearrangement joins TRBV9 to TRBJ2-3; D is perhaps TRBD2 (7 bases). V dropped 4 bases and J dropped 4 bases, with 13 bases sitting between them. The CDR3 is made up of 14 amino acids. CDR1 is SGDLS, CDR2 YYNGEE, per germline. CDR3 residues: CASSIGGLPDTQYF. CDR3 bases: TGTGCCAGCAGCATCGGGGGGCTACCAGATACGCAGTATTTT.

Only a few counts were recorded for this clone. The chain recombines TRBV19 with TRBJ1-1, with 7 bases identical to TRBD1. The germline V gene encodes CDR1 LNHDA and CDR2 SQIVND (reference sequence). The junction had 3 bases not matched to a gene; V was cut back by 0 bases and J by 5 bases. The CDR3 runs to 14 residues. The CDR3 DNA reads as TGTGCCAGTAGTATAGATCCCAGGGGGACTGAAGCTTTCTTT. As protein: CASSIDPRGTEAFF.

The genes are TRBV2 and TRBJ1-5; TRBD1 is a possible D gene (5 bases). Trimming stripped 0 bases from V and 0 bases from J, with 12 bases between. CDR1 and CDR2 from the germline V gene are SNHLY and FYNNEI. The CDR3 has 17 residues. The CDR3 nucleotides read TGTGCCAGCAGTGAAGCGCTTGGAGGGGATAGCAATCAGCCCCAGCATTTT. Translation: CASSEALGGDSNQPQHF.

This clone has just a few counts. The gene calls are TRBV10-3 and TRBJ1-3, with no clear D. Looked up from germline, CDR1 is ENHRY and CDR2 is SYGVKD. This CDR3 comprises 14 residues. The V gene lost 0 bases and the J gene lost 0 bases, with 3 bases spanning the gap. The CDR3 here is CAISESASGNTIYF. The CDR3 DNA is TGTGCCATCAGTGAGTCAGCCTCTGGAAACACCATATATTTT.

The chain has TRBV7-9 and TRBJ2-7, with 7 bases matching TRBD2. Losses at the gene ends were 1 base for V and 1 base for J; bases not matched to a gene: 13. The CDR3 has 18 residues. Germline V gives CDR1 SEHNR, CDR2 FQNEAQ (reference sequence). CDR3 DNA sequence: TGTGCCAGCAGCTTAGTGGGTAGTAGTCTCGGGGGGTCCTACGAGCAGTACTTC. Translating gives CASSLVGSSLGGSYEQYF.

V and J are TRBV2 and TRBJ1-2; unclear D gene. The CDR3 has 14 residues. Germline CDR1 reads SNHLY; CDR2 reads FYNNEI. The V gene lost 0 bases and the J gene lost 4 bases, with 9 bases spanning the gap. In nucleotides, the CDR3 is TGTGCCAGCAGTGAAGCGCGGGCCAGCTATGGCTACACCTTC. Amino acids: CASSEARASYGYTF.

Only a few counts were recorded for this clone. The rearrangement joins TRBV5-6 to TRBJ2-2; D is unresolved. The germline V gene encodes CDR1 SGHDT and CDR2 YYEEEE. V was cut by 1 base and J by 2 bases, with 6 bases left in between. CDR3 length: 14 residues. CDR3 sequence: CASSLIVNTGELFF. In nucleotides, the CDR3 is TGTGCCAGCAGCTTGATAGTAAACACCGGGGAGCTGTTTTTT.

The chain carries TRBV19 and TRBJ1-2; D not resolved. Germline V lookup: CDR1 LNHDA, CDR2 SQIVND (reference sequence). Trimming pared 7 bases from V and 2 bases from J, leaving 23 bases between. This CDR3 is 17 amino acids long. Written as DNA, the CDR3 is TGTGCCAGTACCCCACTAGCCGAACTCTCAGCGAACTATGGCTACACCTTC. As protein: CASTPLAELSANYGYTF.

This clone was observed a few times. This chain links TRBV5-4 with TRBJ2-7; 7 positions match TRBD1. The CDR3 runs to 14 residues. CDR1 is SGHNT, CDR2 YYREEE, per germline (reference sequence). V dropped 4 bases and J dropped 0; count of bases not matched to a gene: 4. This CDR3 reads CASSHGDSSYEQYF. CDR3 DNA: TGTGCCAGCAGCCACGGGGACAGCTCCTACGAGCAGTACTTC.